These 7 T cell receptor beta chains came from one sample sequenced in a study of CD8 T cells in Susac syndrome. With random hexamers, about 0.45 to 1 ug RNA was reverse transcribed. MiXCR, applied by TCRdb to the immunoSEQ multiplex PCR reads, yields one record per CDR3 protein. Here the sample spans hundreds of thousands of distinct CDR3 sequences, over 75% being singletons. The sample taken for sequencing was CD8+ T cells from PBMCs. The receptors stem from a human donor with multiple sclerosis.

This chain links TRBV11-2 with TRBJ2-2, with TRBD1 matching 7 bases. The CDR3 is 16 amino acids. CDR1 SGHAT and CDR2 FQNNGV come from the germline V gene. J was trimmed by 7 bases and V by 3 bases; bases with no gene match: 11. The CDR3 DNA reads TGTGCCAGCAGCTTCCAACAGGGGACCCTCCGCGGGGAGCTGTTTTTT. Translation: CASSFQQGTLRGELFF.

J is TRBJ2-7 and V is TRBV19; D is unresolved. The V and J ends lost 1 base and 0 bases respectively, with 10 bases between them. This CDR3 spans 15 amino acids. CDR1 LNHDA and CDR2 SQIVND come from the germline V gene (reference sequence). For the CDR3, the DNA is TGTGCCAGTAGTATAGGTACTGGCCTCTCCTACGAGCAGTACTTC. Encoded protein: CASSIGTGLSYEQYF.

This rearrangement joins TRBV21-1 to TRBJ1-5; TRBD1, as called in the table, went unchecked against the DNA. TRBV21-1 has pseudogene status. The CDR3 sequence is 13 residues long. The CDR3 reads CASSGGDNQPQHF. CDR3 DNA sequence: TGTGCCAGCAGTGGGGGTGACAATCAGCCCCAGCATTTT.

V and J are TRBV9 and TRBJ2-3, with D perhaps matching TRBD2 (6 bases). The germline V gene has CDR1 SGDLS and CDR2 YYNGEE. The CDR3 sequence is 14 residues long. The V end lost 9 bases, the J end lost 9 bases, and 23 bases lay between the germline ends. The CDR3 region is CATSGGSGTDTQYF. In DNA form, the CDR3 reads TGTGCCACCTCAGGAGGGAGCGGAACCGACACGCAGTATTTT.

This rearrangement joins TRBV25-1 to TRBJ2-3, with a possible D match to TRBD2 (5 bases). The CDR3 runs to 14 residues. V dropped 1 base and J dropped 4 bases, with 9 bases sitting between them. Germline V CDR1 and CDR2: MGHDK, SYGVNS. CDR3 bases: TGTGCCAGCAGTGAATGGGAGTTCCCAGATACGCAGTATTTT. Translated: CASSEWEFPDTQYF.

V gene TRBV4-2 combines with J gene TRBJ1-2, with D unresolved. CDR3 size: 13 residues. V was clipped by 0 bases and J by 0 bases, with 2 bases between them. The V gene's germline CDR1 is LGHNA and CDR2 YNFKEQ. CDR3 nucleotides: TGTGCCAGCAGCCAAGAGTCTAACTATGGCTACACCTTC. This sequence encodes CASSQESNYGYTF.

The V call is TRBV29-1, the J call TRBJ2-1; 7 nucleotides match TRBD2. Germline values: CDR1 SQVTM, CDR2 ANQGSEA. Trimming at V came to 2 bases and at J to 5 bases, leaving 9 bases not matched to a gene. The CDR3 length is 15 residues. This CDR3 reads CSVESREAADNEQFF. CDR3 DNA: TGCAGCGTTGAAAGTCGGGAGGCAGCAGACAATGAGCAGTTCTTC.